Following are 26 T cell receptor beta chains from one sample sequenced in a study of T cells in Graves' hyperthyroidism and ophthalmopathy. Template material for amplifying TCR beta CDR3 regions consisted of RNA transcripts. First-round RT-PCR of the TCR CDR3 relied on the HTBI primer set. TCRdb itself ran the multiplex PCR reads through MiXCR, one entry per CDR3 protein. In the table there are about 520,000 distinct CDR3 sequences, approximately 25% of which are singletons. The material sequenced was blood. All receptors derive from a woman aged 25 to 39 with Graves' ophthalmopathy.

This chain connects TRBV4-1 to TRBJ2-5; D is uncertain. The CDR3 has 13 amino acids. The V end was cut by 3 bases, the J end by 2 bases, with 7 bases between. Per the germline V gene, CDR1 is MGHRA and CDR2 is YSYEKL. This CDR3 reads CASSHNTQETQYF. CDR3 nucleotides: TGCGCCAGCAGCCATAACACGCAAGAGACCCAGTACTTC.

There are many counts of this clonotype. This chain connects TRBV18 to TRBJ2-7; TRBD2 aligns across 12 bases. The CDR3 length is 15 residues. CDR1 KGHSH and CDR2 LQKENI come from the germline V gene. Trimming removed 4 bases from V and 5 bases from J; junction bases left unmatched: 6. The CDR3 DNA reads as TGTGCCAGCTCACTGGGGACTAGCGGGTTCGACGAGCAGTACTTC. Protein: CASSLGTSGFDEQYF.

In its sample, this clonotype was seen many times. The genes are TRBV28 and TRBJ2-7, with 11 bases aligning to TRBD1. Looked up from germline, CDR1 is MDHEN and CDR2 is SYDVKM. The CDR3 length is 14 residues. The J segment lost 6 bases and the V segment lost 7 bases, leaving 8 bases of the junction unmatched. CDR3 region: CASNSDRGPPEQYF. CDR3 sequence (DNA): TGTGCCAGCAACTCGGACAGGGGGCCACCCGAGCAGTACTTC.

This chain connects TRBV12-3 or TRBV12-4 to TRBJ2-2, with 10 bases matching TRBD1. This CDR3 has 16 amino acids. The trim removed 6 bases at V and 2 bases at J, leaving 6 bases unmatched. The CDR3 sequence is CASRSGTGANTGELFF. In DNA, the CDR3 is TGTGCCAGCAGGTCTGGGACAGGGGCTAACACCGGGGAGCTGTTTTTT.

This clonotype was observed at least ten times. The chain employs TRBV6-2 or TRBV6-3 and TRBJ1-5; 8 positions agree with TRBD1. Germline V gives CDR1 MNHEY, CDR2 SVGEGT. This CDR3 is 17 amino acids long. V dropped 2 bases and J dropped 4; count of bases not matched to a gene: 10. The chain's CDR3 is CASSYPPGTGYNQPQHF. As DNA, the CDR3 is TGTGCCAGCAGTTACCCCCCTGGGACAGGTTATAATCAGCCCCAGCATTTT.

The rearrangement links TRBV3-1 to TRBJ1-1; 7 positions match TRBD1. Unmatched junction bases numbered 10, after V lost 7 bases and J lost 8 bases. Germline V CDR1 and CDR2: LGHDT, YNNKEL (reference sequence). CDR3 length: 13 amino acids. The chain's CDR3 is CASTPGQTEEAFF. The CDR3 region has the DNA TGTGCCAGCACTCCGGGACAGACAGAAGAAGCTTTCTTT.

The rearrangement links TRBV7-8 to TRBJ2-5; D uncertain. The CDR3 runs to 14 residues. The V and J ends lost 5 bases and 6 bases respectively, with 16 bases between them. Germline assignment: CDR1 SGHVS and CDR2 FQNEAQ. CDR3 DNA: TGTGCCAGCAGCCTTGCGTTGGTGAGGAAGACCCAGTACTTC. This codes for CASSLALVRKTQYF.

This clonotype was found many times. V is TRBV27 and J is TRBJ1-1; TRBD1 agrees at 7 bases. Per the germline V gene, CDR1 is MNHEY and CDR2 is SMNVEV (reference sequence). The CDR3 runs 18 residues. V lost 4 bases, J lost 5 bases, and 19 bases stayed unmatched. The CDR3 DNA reads TGTGCCAGCAGTTCCCCGTCCATGCACAAGGGGGCGAGGACTGAAGCTTTCTTT. Amino acid sequence: CASSSPSMHKGARTEAFF.

On this clonotype: A much larger clone sits a single nucleotide away, making a read error possible. The chain employs TRBV19 and TRBJ2-2; 8 bases are a match to TRBD1. Germline CDR1 reads LNHDA; CDR2 reads SQIVND (reference sequence). There are 17 residues in the CDR3. The CDR3 protein is CASIGGHGQGNTGELCF. The CDR3 region has the DNA TGTGCCAGTATTGGGGGGCACGGACAGGGCAACACCGGGGAGCTGTGTTTT.

In this sample, this clonotype turned up many times. The chain combines TRBV2 with TRBJ2-7, with D unresolved. Germline V CDR1 and CDR2: SNHLY, FYNNEI. Trimming cost V 7 bases and J 5 bases, with 9 bases left between them. The CDR3 is 11 amino acids. The CDR3 DNA reads TGTGCCAGCATCGGAGAAGACGAGCAGTACTTC. Translating gives CASIGEDEQYF.

The chain uses TRBV6-1 and TRBJ1-2, with 7 positions matching TRBD1. The CDR3 covers 15 residues. J gave up 2 bases and V 5 bases, and 8 bases lay outside the gene matches. The germline V gene has CDR1 MNHNS and CDR2 SASEGT. The chain's CDR3 is CASSRQGRGNYGYTF. CDR3 DNA: TGTGCCAGCAGTCGACAGGGAAGGGGGAACTATGGCTACACCTTC.

The table lists this clonotype with many counts. The rearrangement joins TRBV5-1 to TRBJ1-1; 7 bases match TRBD1. Germline V gene lookup returns CDR1 SGHRS and CDR2 YFSETQ. CDR3 size: 14 residues. V lost 0 bases to trimming and J lost 4 bases; unmatched junction nucleotides: 3. The CDR3 DNA sequence: TGCGCCAGCAGCTTGGTAACAGGGGCCACTGAAGCTTTCTTT. Translation gives CASSLVTGATEAFF.

Turning to this clonotype: This sequence may be a read error, since a much larger clone differs from it by one base. The chain is built from TRBV2 and TRBJ1-1; D call uncertain. The germline V gene encodes CDR1 SNHLY and CDR2 FYNNEI. V dropped 4 bases and J dropped 1 base, with 7 bases sitting between them. The CDR3 length is 13 residues. The CDR3 region has the DNA TGTGCCAGCAGTGCCGAGGGGAACACTGAAGCTTTCTTT. Protein sequence: CASSAEGNTEAFF.

This clonotype was seen at least ten times. The chain couples TRBV30 to TRBJ1-1; 11 bases match TRBD1. Germline CDR1 is GTSNPN and CDR2 is SVGIG (reference sequence). V was pared by 3 bases and J by 6 bases, with 12 bases of the junction left unmatched. CDR3 size: 16 residues. The CDR3 nucleotides are TGTGCCTGGAGGGACCGGACAGGGGGCCGCTCGGCTGAAGCTTTCTTT. Translation: CAWRDRTGGRSAEAFF.

This clonotype was seen many times. This chain connects TRBV15 to TRBJ2-5; TRBD2 matches 7 bases. Germline CDR1 reads LNHNV; CDR2 reads YYDKDF (reference sequence). Trimming removed 5 bases from V and 5 bases from J; junction bases left unmatched: 11. This CDR3 has 15 amino acids. The CDR3 DNA sequence: TGTGCCACCAGCCCTGACGCCAGGGAGGGTGAGACCCAGTACTTC. Protein sequence: CATSPDAREGETQYF.

There are a few counts of this clonotype. The CDR3: CASSMGQVEQPQHF. CDR3 in DNA: TGTGCCAGTAGTATGGGACAGGTGGAACAGCCCCAGCATTTT. This chain uses TRBV19 with TRBJ1-5; 8 bases line up with TRBD1. In germline, CDR1 is LNHDA, CDR2 SQIVND (reference sequence). V shed 3 bases, J shed 7 bases, and the junction held 5 bases outside the gene matches. This CDR3 is 14 amino acids long.

About this clonotype itself: Since no conserved phenylalanine or tryptophan closes the CDR3, a read error is the likely cause. V is TRBV6-7 and J is TRBJ1-3, with D tentatively TRBD1 (6 bases). TRBV6-7 has ORF status, its function being uncertain. The CDR3 runs 16 residues. Between the trimmed V and J ends, which lost 6 bases and 4 bases, there was a span of 19 bases. CDR3 bases: TGTGCCAGCAGAGACCTCGGGGGGCGATGGGGAAACACCATATATCTT. This sequence encodes CASRDLGGRWGNTIYL.

This clonotype occurred many times. V is TRBV27 and J is TRBJ1-5; 8 bases match TRBD1. The V and J ends lost 6 bases and 7 bases, in that order; junction bases with no gene match: 11. Per germline, CDR1 MNHEY and CDR2 SMNVEV (reference sequence). The CDR3 sequence is 15 residues long. DNA of the CDR3: TGTGCCAGCAGGCAAGGACAGGGACGGGGACAGCCCCAGCATTTT. Amino acids: CASRQGQGRGQPQHF.

The CDR3 protein is CASSYGGRRETQYF. CDR3 in DNA: TGTGCCAGCAGTTACGGCGGGAGGCGGGAGACCCAGTACTTC. V usage is TRBV6-5 and J usage is TRBJ2-5; TRBD2 agrees at 8 bases. V lost 2 bases, J lost 5 bases, and 4 bases stayed unmatched. The CDR3 spans 14 residues. CDR1 is MNHEY, CDR2 SVGAGI, per germline.

The CDR3 DNA reads as TGTGCCAGCAGTGACGTCCGGGACAGCAATGGCTACACCTTC. It encodes CASSDVRDSNGYTF. The chain has TRBV6-1 and TRBJ1-2, with 7 bases lining up with TRBD1. Per germline, CDR1 MNHNS and CDR2 SASEGT. CDR3 length: 14 residues. With 3 bases clipped from V and 6 bases from J, the junction kept 7 bases outside the gene matches.

The chain is built from TRBV29-1 and TRBJ1-1; D gene ambiguous. CDR3 size: 12 residues. Trimming left V 6 bases short and J 3 bases short, with 11 bases between. CDR1 is SQVTM, CDR2 ANQGSEA, per germline. Here the CDR3 DNA reads TGCAGCGTGGGGAGGTCGGACACTGAAGCTTTCTTT. Residues: CSVGRSDTEAFF.

This clonotype came up many times. The rearrangement joins TRBV5-6 to TRBJ1-1; D may be TRBD1 (6 bases). The CDR3 consists of 15 residues. Germline lookup yields CDR1 SGHDT and CDR2 YYEEEE. The V and J ends lost 3 bases and 2 bases respectively, with 14 bases between them. CDR3 sequence: CASSSLDRINTEAFF. Written as DNA, the CDR3 is TGTGCCAGCAGCTCGTTAGACAGGATTAACACTGAAGCTTTCTTT.

The genes are TRBV12-3 or TRBV12-4 and TRBJ1-2, with 9 bases that match TRBD1. The J segment lost 8 bases and the V segment lost 4 bases, leaving 5 bases of the junction unmatched. The CDR3 consists of 13 residues. The chain's CDR3 is CASSSQGAWGYTF. In nucleotides, the CDR3 is TGTGCCAGCAGTTCACAGGGGGCATGGGGCTACACCTTC.

This clonotype was detected ten times or more. The chain combines TRBV7-9 with TRBJ1-1; no firm D call. CDR3 size: 14 residues. Germline CDR1 is SEHNR and CDR2 is FQNEAQ (reference sequence). V gave up 3 bases and J gave up 6 bases, with 14 bases separating them. CDR3 residues: CASSFARDDAEAFF. The CDR3 DNA is TGTGCCAGCAGCTTTGCACGGGATGACGCTGAAGCTTTCTTT. Combining the CDR3 with reference TRBV7-9 and TRBJ1-1 gives the whole variable domain DTGVSQNPRHKITKRGQNVTFRCDPISEHNRLYWYRQTLGQGPEFLTYFQNEAQLEKSRLLSDRFSAERPKGSFSTLEIQRTEQGDSAMYLCASSFARDDAEAFFGQGTRLTVV.

Ten or more counts support this clonotype. The rearrangement joins TRBV27 to TRBJ2-7; 11 bases agree with TRBD1. The germline V gene has CDR1 MNHEY and CDR2 SMNVEV (reference sequence). The CDR3 consists of 16 residues. V trimming: 0 bases; J trimming: 4 bases; junction bases outside the gene matches: 5. The CDR3 sequence: CASSLSWDRGSYEQYF. The CDR3 nucleotides are TGTGCCAGCAGTTTATCCTGGGACAGGGGGAGTTACGAGCAGTACTTC.

This clonotype is a singleton in its sample. The gene calls are TRBV20-1 and TRBJ1-1, with 7 bases matching TRBD1. CDR3 length: 17 amino acids. CDR1 is DFQATT, CDR2 SNEGSKA, per germline (reference sequence). The trim removed 3 bases at V and 4 bases at J, leaving 17 bases unmatched. CDR3 in DNA: TGCAGTGCTAGGGCTTTTATTACACAGGGGCAGAGCACTGAAGCTTTCTTT. This encodes CSARAFITQGQSTEAFF.